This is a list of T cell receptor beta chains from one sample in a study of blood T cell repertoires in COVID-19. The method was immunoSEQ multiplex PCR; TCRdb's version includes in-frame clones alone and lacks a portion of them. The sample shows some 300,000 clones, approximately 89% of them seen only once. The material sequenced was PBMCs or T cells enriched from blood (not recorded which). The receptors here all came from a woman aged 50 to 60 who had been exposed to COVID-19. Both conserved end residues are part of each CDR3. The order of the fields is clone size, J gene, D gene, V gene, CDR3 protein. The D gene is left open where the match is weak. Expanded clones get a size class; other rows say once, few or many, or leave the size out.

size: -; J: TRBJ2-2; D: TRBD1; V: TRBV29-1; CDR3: CSVEDGGQQTGELFF
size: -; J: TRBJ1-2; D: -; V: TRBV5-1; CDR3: CASSLGQELNYGYTF
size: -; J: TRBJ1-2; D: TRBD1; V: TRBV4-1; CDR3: CASSQTGQGRGYGYTF
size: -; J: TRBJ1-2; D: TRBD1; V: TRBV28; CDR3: CASTPPGTGYGYTF
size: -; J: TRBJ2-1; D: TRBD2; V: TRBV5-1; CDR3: CASSLKTSGANEQFF
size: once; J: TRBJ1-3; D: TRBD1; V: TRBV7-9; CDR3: CASSLDRQSGNTIYF
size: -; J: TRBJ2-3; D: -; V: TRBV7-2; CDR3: CASSLGATDTQYF
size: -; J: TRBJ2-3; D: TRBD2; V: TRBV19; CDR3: CASSQRTSGNTDTQYF
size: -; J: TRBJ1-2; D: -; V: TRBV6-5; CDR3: CASRMATAESDGYTF
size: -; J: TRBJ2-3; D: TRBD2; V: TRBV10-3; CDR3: CAIRRTSGGALTDTQYF
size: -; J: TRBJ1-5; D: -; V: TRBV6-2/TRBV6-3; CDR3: CASSYSLDRTNQRPQHF
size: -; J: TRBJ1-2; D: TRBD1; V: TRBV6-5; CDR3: CASSSAGGYGYTF
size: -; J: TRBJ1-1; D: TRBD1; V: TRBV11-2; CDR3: CASRILGTVNGKAFF
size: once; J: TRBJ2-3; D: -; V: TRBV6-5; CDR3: CASLRISTDTQYF
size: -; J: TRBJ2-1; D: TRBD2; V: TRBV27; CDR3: CASSPGLDLPQFF
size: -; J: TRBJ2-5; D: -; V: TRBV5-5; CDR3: CASSLGPSRETQYF
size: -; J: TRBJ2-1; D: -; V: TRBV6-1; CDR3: CASSEGPGGYNEQFF
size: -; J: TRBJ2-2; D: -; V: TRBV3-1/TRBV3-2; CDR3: CASSQGHYTGELFF
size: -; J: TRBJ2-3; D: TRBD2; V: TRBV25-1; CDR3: CASSEWASGSTDTQYF
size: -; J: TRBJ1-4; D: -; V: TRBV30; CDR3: CAWSVWETNEKLFF
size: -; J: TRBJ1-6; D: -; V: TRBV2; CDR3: CASGGRRASSPLHF
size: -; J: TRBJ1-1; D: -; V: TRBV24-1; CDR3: CATSARWNTEAFF
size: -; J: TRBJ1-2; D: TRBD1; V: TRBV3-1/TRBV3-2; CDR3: CASSGTGTNYGYTF
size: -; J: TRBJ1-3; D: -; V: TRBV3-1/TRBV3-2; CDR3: CASSQDRGVSGNTIYF